The sequence of this T cell receptor (beta chain) was determined in a study of blood T cell repertoires in COVID-19. Sequenced by immunoSEQ multiplex PCR; TCRdb stores in-frame clones only, minus some. The table includes about 150,000 clones, 70% to 90% detected once. Sequencing was carried out using peripheral blood. This clonotype was obtained from a woman in her 70s with acute or convalescent COVID-19.

The CDR3 spells CASSRRTGGNTGELFF. The CDR3 DNA reads TGTGCCAGCAGCCGCAGGACAGGGGGGAACACCGGGGAGCTGTTTTTT. The chain combines TRBV7-9 with TRBJ2-2, with TRBD1 matching 10 bases. The CDR3 extends over 16 amino acids. Germline-derived CDR1 and CDR2 are SEHNR and FQNEAQ (reference sequence). V lost 5 bases, J lost 1 base, and 4 bases stayed unmatched.